This TCR beta chain was captured by sequencing in a study of blood T cell repertoires in COVID-19. Across the study: The United States, Italy and Spain provided the acute and convalescent COVID-19 samples. T cells, B-cell-depleted T cells, or PBMCs provided the cDNA or gDNA that served as material.

The ends were cut back, 5 bases at V and 7 bases at J, with 19 bases in the middle. The CDR3 length is 15 residues. Germline loops: CDR1 SGHRS, CDR2 YFSETQ. Per the original data handling: Amplification from reference gene primers served as the basis for estimated nucleated cell counts. Repertoires were generated with immunoSEQ multiplex PCR, while TCRdb's copy carries only in-frame clones and drops some. The V and J calls and clone size are taken from that table; D and trimming were inferred from the DNA. Among around 88,000 clones, 85% to 95% were seen once, and the ten largest hold over 1.5%. Sequencing was done on a sample of peripheral blood. The V call is TRBV5-1, the J call TRBJ2-1; possibly TRBD2 for D (6 bases). This clonotype was obtained from a man between 60 and 75 years old with acute or convalescent COVID-19. The CDR3 sequence: CASRAFFAGRNEQFF. DNA of the CDR3: TGCGCCAGCAGGGCGTTTTTTGCAGGGAGGAATGAGCAGTTCTTC.